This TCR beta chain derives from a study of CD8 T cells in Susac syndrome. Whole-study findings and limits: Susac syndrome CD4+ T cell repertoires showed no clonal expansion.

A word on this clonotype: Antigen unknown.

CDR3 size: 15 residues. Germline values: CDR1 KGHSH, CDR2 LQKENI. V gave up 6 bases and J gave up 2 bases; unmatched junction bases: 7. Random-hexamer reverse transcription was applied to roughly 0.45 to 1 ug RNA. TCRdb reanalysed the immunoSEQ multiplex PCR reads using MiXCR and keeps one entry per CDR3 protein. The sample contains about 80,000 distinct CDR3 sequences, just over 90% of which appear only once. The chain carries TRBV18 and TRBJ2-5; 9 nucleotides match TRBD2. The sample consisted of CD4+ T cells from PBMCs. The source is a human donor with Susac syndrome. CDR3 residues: CASSIGSGRQETQYF. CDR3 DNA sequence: TGTGCCAGCTCGATTGGTAGCGGGAGACAAGAGACCCAGTACTTC.